Detailed here is one T cell receptor (beta chain). Antigen: not known. The table came from immunoSEQ multiplex PCR; TCRdb's copy has only in-frame clones and leaves some out. Among over 100,000 clones, 85% to 95% were seen once, and the ten largest hold roughly 3.5%. CDR3 length: 17 residues. Germline V gene data show CDR1 as SEHNR and CDR2 as FQNEAQ (reference sequence). Germline trimming cut 3 bases from V and 2 bases from J; bases unmatched to any gene: 8. The data belong to a study of graft-versus-host responses after intestinal transplantation. The sample was unstimulated CD8+ T cells sorted from spleen or lymph node cells, taken before intestinal transplant. The J gene is TRBJ1-2, the V gene TRBV7-9, with 11 nucleotides matching TRBD1. The receptor's source is a human donor who received an intestinal transplant. CDR3 bases: TGTGCCAGCAGCTTCCCCCGGGACAGGGGGGACAACTATGGCTACACCTTC. It codes for CASSFPRDRGDNYGYTF.